This passage covers 23 T cell receptor beta chains from one sample sequenced in a study of T cell clonality in common variable immunodeficiency. Findings and limits, study-wide: In common variable immunodeficiency, TCR beta chains reportedly carried fewer deletions and N-nucleotide insertions.

This table comes from immunoSEQ multiplex PCR, and its TCRdb copy is limited to in-frame clones, with some not included. The sample holds about 25,000 clones, and no clone turns up only once. The antigens of these receptors remain unknown. The sample taken for sequencing was peripheral blood mononuclear cells. The source of these receptors is a human donor with common variable immunodeficiency.

This clone appeared many times. The read ends 3 residues early relative to the CDR3; the germline J gene fills the gap. The V and J genes are TRBV20-1 and TRBJ2-1; 11 bases line up with TRBD2. V was clipped by 3 bases and J by 7 bases; unmatched bases: 5. The CDR3 length is 14 residues. Per the germline V gene, CDR1 is DFQATT and CDR2 is SNEGSKA (reference sequence). CDR3 DNA (partial): TGCAGTGCTAGGAATAGCGGGAGGGCTAATGAG. It specifies CSARNSGRANE. The full-length CDR3 reads as CSARNSGRANEQFF.

Notes on this clone: The CDR3 is cut off 3 residues early in the read; its end comes from the germline J gene. The chain combines TRBV18 with TRBJ2-1; maybe TRBD1 (5 bases). Between the trimmed V and J ends, which lost 4 bases and 0 bases, there was a span of 13 bases. The CDR3 is 16 amino acids. Germline V CDR1 and CDR2: KGHSH, LQKENI. The CDR3 DNA, read in part, is TGTGCCAGCTCACGGACACACCAGACCTCCTACAATGAG. Its translation: CASSRTHQTSYNE. The whole CDR3 is CASSRTHQTSYNEQFF.

This clone was detected many times. The read ends 3 residues before the CDR3 terminus; that terminus is restored from the germline J gene. V gene TRBV5-1 combines with J gene TRBJ2-5; the match to TRBD1 covers 8 bases. CDR1 is SGHRS and CDR2 is YFSETQ in the germline V gene. The CDR3 has 17 amino acids. After removal of 0 bases from V and 4 bases from J, the junction contained 11 bases not matched to a gene. The CDR3 spells CASSLEPGQGVGETQYF. The covered CDR3 bases are TGCGCCAGCAGCTTGGAACCCGGACAGGGCGTTGGAGAGACC.

This clone appeared a few times. Coverage ceases 3 residues before the CDR3 finishes, and the germline J gene fills in the end. V is TRBV7-2 and J is TRBJ1-2; TRBD1 is a possible D gene (6 bases). This CDR3 has 14 amino acids. Germline CDR1 SGHTA, CDR2 FQGNSA. The DNA read from the CDR3 is TGTGCCAGCAGCTTAGACAGGGAGAAAGGCGGC. The encoded protein is CASSLDREKGG. The entire CDR3 protein is CASSLDREKGGYTF.

This clone was counted many times. The missing CDR3 end, 3 residues past where the read stops, is filled in from the germline J gene. The V and J genes are TRBV20-1 and TRBJ1-5, with a possible D match to TRBD1 (6 bases). This CDR3 is built from 15 residues. V was shortened by 3 bases and J by 2 bases, with 14 bases between the two germline ends. Germline values: CDR1 DFQATT, CDR2 SNEGSKA (reference sequence). CDR3 bases read: TGCAGTGCTAGGCACATATCAGGGGGCAATCAGCCC. Translating it yields CSARHISGGNQP. The entire CDR3 reads CSARHISGGNQPQHF.

The CDR3 loop reads CAIRQVGSGANVLTF. The sequenced CDR3 bases are TGTGCCATTAGGCAGGTTGGCTCTGGGGCCAACGTC. The chain carries TRBV2 and TRBJ2-6; D uncertain. Coverage ceases 3 residues before the CDR3 finishes, and the germline J gene fills in the end. Germline V lookup: CDR1 SNHLY, CDR2 FYNNEI. Trimming took 10 bases from V and 0 from J, leaving 13 bases between them. The CDR3 has 15 residues.

About this clone itself: Read coverage stops 3 residues before the CDR3 terminus; the germline J gene supplies the remainder. V is TRBV30 and J is TRBJ2-7, with unresolved D. Trimming stripped 0 bases from V and 5 bases from J, with 17 bases between. There are 15 residues in the CDR3. Looked up from germline, CDR1 is GTSNPN and CDR2 is SVGIG (reference sequence). The covered CDR3 bases are TGTGCCTGGAGTGTACTTCCGCATTCTTTGAACGAG. Translating it yields CAWSVLPHSLNE. The entire CDR3 sequence reads CAWSVLPHSLNEQYF. Full variable domain (outside the CDR3, taken from reference TRBV30 and TRBJ2-7): SQTIHQWPATLVQPVGSPLSLECTVEGTSNPNLYWYRQAAGRGLQLLFYSVGIGQISSEVPQNLSASRPQDRQFILSSKKLLLSDSGFYLCAWSVLPHSLNEQYFGPGTRLTVT.

Worth noting for this clone: Read sequence stops 3 residues before the CDR3 end, and the germline J gene provides the missing end. The chain recombines TRBV7-8 with TRBJ2-7; D may be TRBD1 (6 bases). Trimming removed 5 bases at V and 1 base at J, with 15 bases between. The CDR3 loop spans 15 amino acids. CDR1 and CDR2 from the germline V gene are SGHVS and FQNEAQ. CDR3 DNA, as far as it was read: TGTGCCAGCAGCCTTACTGGGACATTTTCCTACGAG. Protein product: CASSLTGTFSYE. The entire CDR3 sequence reads CASSLTGTFSYEQYF.

This clone came up a few times. The read ends 3 residues early relative to the CDR3; the germline J gene fills the gap. V is TRBV19 and J is TRBJ1-2; 9 bases are a match to TRBD1. Trimming cost V 6 bases and J 4 bases; bases outside gene matches: 6. CDR1 is LNHDA, CDR2 SQIVND, per germline (reference sequence). The CDR3 contains 14 residues. The CDR3 region is CASRPGQGFYGYTF. Incomplete CDR3 DNA: TGTGCCAGTAGGCCGGGACAGGGATTCTATGGC.

As regards this clone: Coverage ceases 3 residues before the CDR3 finishes, and the germline J gene fills in the end. The chain combines TRBV30 with TRBJ1-2; maybe TRBD1 (5 bases). Per germline, CDR1 GTSNPN and CDR2 SVGIG (reference sequence). Trimming removed 2 bases at V and 3 bases at J, with 7 bases between. The CDR3 covers 12 residues. CDR3 DNA, as far as it was read: TGTGCCTGGAGTCAAGGGGACTATGGC. It specifies CAWSQGDYG. The whole CDR3 is CAWSQGDYGYTF.

Worth noting for this clone: The read ends 3 residues shy of where the CDR3 ends; the end is completed using the germline J gene. V usage is TRBV20-1 and J usage is TRBJ1-2; 10 nucleotides agree with TRBD1. CDR3 size: 13 residues. J was trimmed by 2 bases and V by 3 bases; bases with no gene match: 0. Germline CDR1 and CDR2: DFQATT and SNEGSKA (reference sequence). CDR3 DNA (partial): TGCAGTGCTAGGACAGGGGGCAACTATGGC. Residues: CSARTGGNYG. The CDR3 in its entirety is CSARTGGNYGYTF.

In its sample, this clone was seen many times. The read halts 3 residues ahead of the CDR3 end, with the missing end drawn from the germline J gene. The chain uses TRBV18 and TRBJ1-2; 7 positions agree with TRBD1. The junction had 3 bases not matched to a gene; V was cut back by 4 bases and J by 4 bases. The CDR3 extends over 13 amino acids. The germline V gene has CDR1 KGHSH and CDR2 LQKENI. CDR3 DNA (partial): TGTGCCAGCTCACTGGGGACAGCCTATGGC. Its translation: CASSLGTAYG. The entire CDR3 reads CASSLGTAYGYTF.

The sample holds many counts of this clone. Read coverage stops 3 residues before the CDR3 terminus; the germline J gene supplies the remainder. This chain uses TRBV19 with TRBJ1-1, with D tentatively TRBD1 (6 bases). V was pared by 6 bases and J by 5 bases, with 16 bases between. Germline CDR1 LNHDA, CDR2 SQIVND (reference sequence). This CDR3 contains 14 residues. CDR3 residues: CASSRGHLGTEAFF. The sequenced part of the CDR3 DNA is TGTGCCAGTAGCCGGGGACACCTAGGAACTGAA. The full variable domain, rest sourced from reference TRBV19 and TRBJ1-1, is DGGITQSPKYLFRKEGQNVTLSCEQNLNHDAMYWYRQDPGQGLRLIYYSQIVNDFQKGDIAEGYSVSREKKESFPLTVTSAQKNPTAFYLCASSRGHLGTEAFFGQGTRLTVV.

This clone has just a few counts. CDR3 bases read: TGTGCCAGCAGTAAGGAGAGGGGGCTAGGAGAAAAA. It is translated as CASSKERGLGEK. From start to end, the CDR3 is CASSKERGLGEKLFF. The chain links TRBV2 to TRBJ1-4, with 7 nucleotides matching TRBD1. The CDR3 end falls 3 residues outside the read, so it is completed with the germline J gene. J was trimmed by 8 bases and V by 5 bases; bases with no gene match: 11. Germline V gene sequence: CDR1 SNHLY, CDR2 FYNNEI. The CDR3 totals 15 residues.

This clone was counted only a few times. The read ends 3 residues shy of where the CDR3 ends; the end is completed using the germline J gene. This rearrangement joins TRBV2 to TRBJ2-7; 8 bases line up with TRBD1. Germline V gene sequence: CDR1 SNHLY, CDR2 FYNNEI. There are 15 residues in the CDR3. J was trimmed by 6 bases and V by 5 bases; bases with no gene match: 12. The covered CDR3 bases are TGTGCCAGCAGTACAAATGGGAAACAGGGGGGCGAG. Translation gives CASSTNGKQGGE. The entire CDR3 reads CASSTNGKQGGEQYF.

This clone was detected only a few times. Sequencing ends 3 residues short of the CDR3 end; the germline J gene provides the rest. This sequence joins TRBV7-3 and TRBJ2-3; weak D call: TRBD1 (5 bases). Trimming pared 2 bases from V and 6 bases from J, leaving 12 bases between. The germline CDR1 and CDR2 sequences are SGHTA and FQGTGA. The length of the CDR3 is 14 residues. CDR3 bases read: TGTGCCAGCAGCTTAGGGGCGGTATGGGATACG. Translation: CASSLGAVWDT. The whole CDR3 is CASSLGAVWDTQYF. The whole variable domain, filled in from reference TRBV7-3 and TRBJ2-3, reads GAGVSQTPSNKVTEKGKYVELRCDPISGHTALYWYRQSLGQGPEFLIYFQGTGAADDSGLPNDRFFAVRPEGSVSTLKIQRTERGDSAVYLCASSLGAVWDTQYFGPGTRLTVL.

This clone was seen at least ten times. The read falls 3 residues short of the CDR3 end, and the missing part is taken from the germline J gene. The chain carries TRBV5-6 and TRBJ2-5; 9 nucleotides align to TRBD1. CDR1 SGHDT and CDR2 YYEEEE come from the germline V gene. Trimming removed 4 bases from V and 3 bases from J; junction bases left unmatched: 4. The CDR3 runs to 14 residues. CDR3 amino acids: CASSNTGGEETQYF. Incomplete CDR3 DNA: TGTGCCAGCAGCAATACAGGGGGCGAAGAGACC.

This clone was detected many times. The sequence runs out 3 residues before the end of the CDR3; the remainder is reconstructed from the germline J gene. V gene TRBV19 combines with J gene TRBJ2-2, with no clear D. CDR1 and CDR2 (germline): LNHDA, SQIVND (reference sequence). Trimming took off 3 bases at V and 1 base at J, with 3 bases between the two ends. CDR3 length equals 13 residues. CDR3 sequence: CASSILNTGELFF. The part of the CDR3 DNA that was read is TGTGCCAGTAGTATCTTGAACACCGGGGAG.

This clone was recorded many times. Coverage ceases 3 residues before the CDR3 finishes, and the germline J gene fills in the end. The J gene is TRBJ1-2, the V gene TRBV30; TRBD1 matches at 7 bases. The CDR3 is made up of 14 amino acids. Germline assignment: CDR1 GTSNPN and CDR2 SVGIG (reference sequence). The ends lost 4 bases at V and 4 bases at J; junction bases unmatched: 9. The CDR3 sequence: CAWKSVGGTYGYTF. The sequenced part of the CDR3 DNA is TGTGCCTGGAAATCGGTAGGGGGCACCTATGGC.

With respect to this clone: The read comes to an end 3 residues before the CDR3 does, leaving the germline J gene to fill in the end. The J gene is TRBJ2-5, the V gene TRBV7-8; D remains ambiguous. Looked up from germline, CDR1 is SGHVS and CDR2 is FQNEAQ. The CDR3 totals 11 residues. Trimming left V 3 bases short and J 4 bases short, with 3 bases between. CDR3 protein: CASSFRETQYF. Incomplete CDR3 DNA: TGTGCCAGCAGCTTTCGAGAGACC. The variable domain in full, completed from reference TRBV7-8 and TRBJ2-5, reads GAGVSQSPRYKVAKRGQDVALRCDPISGHVSLFWYQQALGQGPEFLTYFQNEAQLDKSGLPSDRFFAERPEGSVSTLKIQRTQQEDSAVYLCASSFRETQYFGPGTRLLVL.

Worth noting for this clone: The CDR3 end is not reached by the read, which stops 3 residues before it; the germline J gene fills it in. The rearrangement joins TRBV30 to TRBJ1-4; D gene ambiguous. With 2 bases removed from V and 4 bases from J, the gap between germline ends came to 17 bases. Per germline, CDR1 GTSNPN and CDR2 SVGIG (reference sequence). This CDR3 region has 16 residues. CDR3 sequence: CAWSSSGPTNNEKLFF. CDR3 DNA, as far as it was read: TGTGCCTGGAGTAGTTCCGGACCGACTAATAATGAAAAA.

This clone has a count of ten or more. CDR3 sequence: CASSQTRTGQYSYGYTF. CDR3 bases read: TGTGCCAGCAGTCAAACCAGGACAGGGCAGTACTCCTATGGC. This chain uses TRBV2 with TRBJ1-2; TRBD1 matches at 8 bases. From the germline J gene comes the end of the CDR3, since the read stops 3 residues before it. Germline CDR1 SNHLY, CDR2 FYNNEI. This CDR3 is built from 17 residues. Trimming took 5 bases from V and 4 from J; bases not matched to a gene: 15.

Regarding this clone: The read gets to within 3 residues of the CDR3 end, and the germline J gene fills in the rest. The rearrangement uses TRBV20-1 and TRBJ2-3, with 11 bases matching TRBD2. The V gene's germline CDR1 is DFQATT and CDR2 SNEGSKA (reference sequence). CDR3 length: 14 amino acids. The DNA read from the CDR3 is TGCAGTGCTAGGCAACTAGCGGGAGCCCTATCG. Amino acid sequence: CSARQLAGALS. The entire CDR3 reads CSARQLAGALSQYF.